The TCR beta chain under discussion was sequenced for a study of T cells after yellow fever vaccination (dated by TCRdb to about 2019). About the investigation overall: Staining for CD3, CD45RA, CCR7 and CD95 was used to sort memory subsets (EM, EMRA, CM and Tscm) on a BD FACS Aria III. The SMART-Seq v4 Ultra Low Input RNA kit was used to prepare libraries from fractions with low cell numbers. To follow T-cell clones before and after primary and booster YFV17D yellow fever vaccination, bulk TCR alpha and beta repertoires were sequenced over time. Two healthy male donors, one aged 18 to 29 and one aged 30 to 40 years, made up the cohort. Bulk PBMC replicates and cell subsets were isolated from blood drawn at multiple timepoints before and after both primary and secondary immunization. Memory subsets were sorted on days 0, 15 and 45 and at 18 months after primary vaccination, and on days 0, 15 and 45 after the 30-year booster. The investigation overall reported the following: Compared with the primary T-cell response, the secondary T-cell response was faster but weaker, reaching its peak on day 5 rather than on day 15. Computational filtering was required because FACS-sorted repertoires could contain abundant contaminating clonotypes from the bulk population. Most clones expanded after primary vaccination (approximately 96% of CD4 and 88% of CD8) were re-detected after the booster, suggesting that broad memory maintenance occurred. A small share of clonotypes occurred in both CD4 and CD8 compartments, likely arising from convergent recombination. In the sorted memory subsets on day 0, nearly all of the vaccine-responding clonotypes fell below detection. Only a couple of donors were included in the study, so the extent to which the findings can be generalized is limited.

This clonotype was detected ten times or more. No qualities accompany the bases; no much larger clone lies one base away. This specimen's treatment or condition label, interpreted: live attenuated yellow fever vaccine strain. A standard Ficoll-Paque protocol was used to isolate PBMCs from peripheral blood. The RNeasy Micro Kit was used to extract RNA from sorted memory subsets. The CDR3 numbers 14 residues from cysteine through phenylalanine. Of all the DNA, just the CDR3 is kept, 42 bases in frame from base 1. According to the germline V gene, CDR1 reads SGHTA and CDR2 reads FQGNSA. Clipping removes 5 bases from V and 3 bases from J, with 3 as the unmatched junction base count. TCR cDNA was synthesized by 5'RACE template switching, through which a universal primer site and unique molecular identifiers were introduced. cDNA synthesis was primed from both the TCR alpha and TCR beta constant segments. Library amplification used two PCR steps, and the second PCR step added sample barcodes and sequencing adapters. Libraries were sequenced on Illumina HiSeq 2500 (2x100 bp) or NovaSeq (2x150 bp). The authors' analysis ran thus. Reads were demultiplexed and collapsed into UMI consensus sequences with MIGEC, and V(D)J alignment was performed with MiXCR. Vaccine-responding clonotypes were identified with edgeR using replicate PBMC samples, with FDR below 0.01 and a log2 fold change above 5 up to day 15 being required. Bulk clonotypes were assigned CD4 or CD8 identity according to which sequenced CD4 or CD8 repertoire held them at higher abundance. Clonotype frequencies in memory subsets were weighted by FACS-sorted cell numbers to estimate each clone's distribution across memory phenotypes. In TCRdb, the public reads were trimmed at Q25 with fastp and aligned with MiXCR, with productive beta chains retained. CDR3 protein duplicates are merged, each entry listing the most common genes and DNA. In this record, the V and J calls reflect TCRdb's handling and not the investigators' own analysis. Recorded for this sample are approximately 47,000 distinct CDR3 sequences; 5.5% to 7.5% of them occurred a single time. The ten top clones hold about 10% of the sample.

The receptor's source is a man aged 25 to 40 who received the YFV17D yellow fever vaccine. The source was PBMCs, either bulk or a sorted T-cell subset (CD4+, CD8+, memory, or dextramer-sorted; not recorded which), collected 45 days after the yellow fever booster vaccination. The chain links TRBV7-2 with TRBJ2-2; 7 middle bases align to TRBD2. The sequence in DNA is TGTGCCAGCAGCCGGGCGGGAGACACCGGGGAGCTGTTTTTT. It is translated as CASSRAGDTGELFF. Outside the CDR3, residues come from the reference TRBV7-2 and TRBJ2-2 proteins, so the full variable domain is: GAGVSQSPSNKVTEKGKDVELRCDPISGHTALYWYRQSLGQGLEFLIYFQGNSAPDKSGLPSDRFSAERTGGSVSTLTIQRTQQEDSAVYLCASSRAGDTGELFFGEGSRLTVL.